This passage covers 3 T cell receptor beta chains from one sample sequenced in a study of blood T cell repertoires in COVID-19. Repertoires were generated with immunoSEQ multiplex PCR, while TCRdb's copy carries only in-frame clones and drops some. The data show approximately 240,000 clones, 70% to 90% seen once. Sequenced sample: peripheral blood. Receptors originate from a man aged 50-60 years who had recovered from COVID-19.

The J gene is TRBJ1-2, the V gene TRBV7-6; a weak D match, TRBD1 (5 bases). Germline V gene data show CDR1 as SGHVS and CDR2 as FNYEAQ. CDR3 length equals 15 residues. Trimming removed 5 bases from V and 4 bases from J, with 17 bases in between. The CDR3 DNA reads TGTGCCAGCAGCCACGCGACTGGGGGGGGCTATGGCTACACCTTC. Residues: CASSHATGGGYGYTF.

V is TRBV6-6 and J is TRBJ1-2, with 12 positions matching TRBD1. The ends lost 6 bases at V and 5 bases at J; junction bases unmatched: 10. Germline V lookup: CDR1 MNHNY, CDR2 SVGAGI (reference sequence). The CDR3 runs 16 residues. The CDR3 DNA sequence: TGTGCCAGCAGAAACACCGGGACAGGGGGCGGTTATGGCTACACCTTC. Translating gives CASRNTGTGGGYGYTF.

The chain joins TRBV28 to TRBJ2-7; tentatively, D is TRBD2 (6 bases). CDR1 is MDHEN and CDR2 is SYDVKM in the germline V gene. Trimming took 5 bases from V and 5 from J, leaving 13 bases between them. The CDR3 has 13 amino acids. CDR3 in amino acids: CASSALALDEQYF. CDR3 in DNA: TGTGCCAGCAGTGCACTAGCTTTAGACGAGCAGTACTTC.